The entry that follows covers one T cell receptor beta chain sequence. Its antigen remains unknown. The data were obtained in a study of OX40 agonist ivuxolimab in advanced cancers. Study summary: Dose-escalation subjects each had hepatocellular carcinoma, melanoma, renal cell or head and neck cancer. General study results and limits: The expanded peripheral T cells' antigen specificity was not determined. With doses of 0.1-3.0 mg/kg, partial responders showed among the lowest clonal expansion. Also showing low normalized T-cell clonal expansion were some of the nonresponders.

Repertoires were generated with immunoSEQ multiplex PCR, while TCRdb's copy carries only in-frame clones and drops some. The data hold roughly 80,000 clones, with around 87% observed a single time. Trimming removed 5 bases at V and 3 bases at J, with 14 bases between. The CDR3 length is 15 residues. CDR1 and CDR2 (germline): SGHTA, FQGNSA. This sequence originates from an adult with an advanced solid tumor such as melanoma, head and neck, liver or kidney cancer. Sequencing was performed on CD4+ or CD8+ T cells sorted from blood, taken in a trial of the OX40 agonist ivuxolimab. This chain links TRBV7-2 with TRBJ1-5, with a possible D match to TRBD1 (6 bases). As DNA, the CDR3 is TGTGCCAGCAGCCCCTATCAGGGGAACAATCAGCCCCAGCATTTT. Translated: CASSPYQGNNQPQHF.